This T cell receptor (beta chain) was retrieved from a study of spatial heterogeneity in lung cancer. The time point here: sample taken at primary tumor resection. This clonotype was recorded many times. Its antigen remains unidentified. Since it is a stray read in a library aimed at alpha chains, this beta chain has a size that is not meaningful. CDR1 SGDLS and CDR2 YYNGEE come from the germline V gene. The CDR3 is made up of 14 amino acids. Trimming pared 2 bases from V and 0 bases from J, leaving 6 bases between. Study results and limitations: One measure, the expanded intratumoral alpha and beta TCR count, tracked tumor mutation counts.

TCRdb reanalysed the 5' RACE reads using MiXCR and keeps one entry per CDR3 protein. The data contain around 20,000 distinct CDR3 sequences, approximately 5.6% of them singletons. The TCR was taken from a female donor with early-stage non-small cell lung cancer. Material: lung tumor tissue, obtained at surgery. The chain is built from TRBV9 and TRBJ2-1; no clear D gene. The CDR3 loop is CASSVTHSYNEQFF. DNA of the CDR3: TGTGCCAGCAGCGTCACCCACTCCTACAATGAGCAGTTCTTC.